The sequence of this TCR beta chain was determined in a study of T cell responses to AZD1222 COVID-19 vaccine. The CDR3 is made up of 14 amino acids. Germline V gene data show CDR1 as SGHNT and CDR2 as YYREEE (reference sequence). V was pared by 4 bases and J by 8 bases, with 8 bases of the junction left unmatched. Note on this clone: Its antigen is still unknown.

Study-level results: The number of AZD1222 recipients seropositive at baseline was only five or six.

The protocol was immunoSEQ multiplex PCR, while the TCRdb copy is restricted to in-frame clones and leaves out a portion. The sample consists of about 120,000 clones, approximately 85% of them appearing once. The sequencing here drew on peripheral blood, taken on day 0 of AZD1222 vaccination. The source is an adult in good health. The rearrangement uses TRBV5-4 and TRBJ1-4; 7 bases are a match to TRBD1. The CDR3 sequence: CASSQKWGQEKLFF. The CDR3 region has the DNA TGTGCCAGCAGCCAGAAGTGGGGACAGGAAAAACTGTTTTTT.